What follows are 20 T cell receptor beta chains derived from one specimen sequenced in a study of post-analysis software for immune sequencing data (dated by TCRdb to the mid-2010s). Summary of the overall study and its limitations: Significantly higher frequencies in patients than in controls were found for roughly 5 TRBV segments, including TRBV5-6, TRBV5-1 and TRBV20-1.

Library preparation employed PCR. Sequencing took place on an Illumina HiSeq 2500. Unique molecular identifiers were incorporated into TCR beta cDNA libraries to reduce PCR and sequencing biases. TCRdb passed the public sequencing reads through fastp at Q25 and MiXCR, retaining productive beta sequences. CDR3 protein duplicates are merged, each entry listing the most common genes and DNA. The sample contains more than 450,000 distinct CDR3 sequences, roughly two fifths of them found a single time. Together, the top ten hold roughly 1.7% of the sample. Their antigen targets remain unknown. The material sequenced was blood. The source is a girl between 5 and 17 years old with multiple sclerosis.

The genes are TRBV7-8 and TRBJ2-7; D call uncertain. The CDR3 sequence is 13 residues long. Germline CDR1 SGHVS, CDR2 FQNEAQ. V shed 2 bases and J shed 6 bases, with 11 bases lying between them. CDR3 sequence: CASSLMGTVEQYF. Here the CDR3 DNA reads TGTGCCAGCAGCTTAATGGGAACCGTCGAGCAGTACTTC.

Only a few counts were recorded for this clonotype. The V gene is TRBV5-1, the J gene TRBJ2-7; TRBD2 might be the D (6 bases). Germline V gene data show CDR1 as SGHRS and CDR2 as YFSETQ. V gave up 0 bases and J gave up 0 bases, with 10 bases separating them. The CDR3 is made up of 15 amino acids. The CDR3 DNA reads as TGCGCCAGCAGCTTGGGACGGGGAGGCTCCTACGAGCAGTACTTC. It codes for CASSLGRGGSYEQYF. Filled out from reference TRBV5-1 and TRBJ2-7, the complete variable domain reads KAGVTQTPRYLIKTRGQQVTLSCSPISGHRSVSWYQQTPGQGLQFLFEYFSETQRNKGNFPGRFSGRQFSNSRSEMNVSTLELGDSALYLCASSLGRGGSYEQYFGPGTRLTVT.

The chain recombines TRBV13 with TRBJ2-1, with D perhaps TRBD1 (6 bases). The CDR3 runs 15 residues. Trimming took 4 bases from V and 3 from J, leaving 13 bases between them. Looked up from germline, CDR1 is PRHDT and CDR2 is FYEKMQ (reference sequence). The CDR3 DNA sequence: TGTGCCAGCAGCTCAAGGGGGTACAACTACAATGAGCAGTTCTTC. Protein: CASSSRGYNYNEQFF.

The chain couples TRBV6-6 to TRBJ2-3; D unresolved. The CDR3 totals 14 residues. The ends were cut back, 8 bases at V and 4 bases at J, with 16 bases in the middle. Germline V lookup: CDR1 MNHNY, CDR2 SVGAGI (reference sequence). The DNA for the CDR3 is TGTGCCAGCGCCGACTTATCGCCCGCAGATACGCAGTATTTT. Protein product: CASADLSPADTQYF.

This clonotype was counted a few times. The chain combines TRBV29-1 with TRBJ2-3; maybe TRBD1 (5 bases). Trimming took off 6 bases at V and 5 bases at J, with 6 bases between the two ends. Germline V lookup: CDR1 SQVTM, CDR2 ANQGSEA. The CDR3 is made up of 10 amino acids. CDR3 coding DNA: TGCAGCGTGGGGCAAGATACGCAGTATTTT. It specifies CSVGQDTQYF.

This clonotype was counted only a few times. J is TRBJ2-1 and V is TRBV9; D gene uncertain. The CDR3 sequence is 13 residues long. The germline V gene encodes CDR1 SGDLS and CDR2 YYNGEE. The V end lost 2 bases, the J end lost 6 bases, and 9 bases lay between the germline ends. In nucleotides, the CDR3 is TGTGCCAGCAGCGTTACGGCGAGCAATGAGCAGTTCTTC. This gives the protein CASSVTASNEQFF. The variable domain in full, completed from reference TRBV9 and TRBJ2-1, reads DSGVTQTPKHLITATGQRVTLRCSPRSGDLSVYWYQQSLDQGLQFLIQYYNGEERAKGNILERFSAQQFPDLHSELNLSSLELGDSALYFCASSVTASNEQFFGPGTRLTVL.

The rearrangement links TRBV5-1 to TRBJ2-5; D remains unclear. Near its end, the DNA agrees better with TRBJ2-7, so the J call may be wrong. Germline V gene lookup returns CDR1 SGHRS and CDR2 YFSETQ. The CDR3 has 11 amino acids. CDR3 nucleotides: TGCGCCAGCAGCGACGTCTACGAGCAGTACTTC. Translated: CASSDVYEQYF.

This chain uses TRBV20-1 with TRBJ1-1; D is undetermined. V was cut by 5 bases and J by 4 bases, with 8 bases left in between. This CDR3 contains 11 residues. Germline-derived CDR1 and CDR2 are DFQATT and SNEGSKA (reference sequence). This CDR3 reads CSASLTTEAFF. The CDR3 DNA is TGCAGTGCTTCATTGACCACTGAAGCTTTCTTT.

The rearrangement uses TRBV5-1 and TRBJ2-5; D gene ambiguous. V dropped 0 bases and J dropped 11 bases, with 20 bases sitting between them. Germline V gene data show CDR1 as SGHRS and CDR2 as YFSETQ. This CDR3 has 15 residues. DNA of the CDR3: TGCGCCAGCAGCTTGGAGTCTATAGCCAAAAACGTTCAGTACTTC. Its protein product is CASSLESIAKNVQYF.

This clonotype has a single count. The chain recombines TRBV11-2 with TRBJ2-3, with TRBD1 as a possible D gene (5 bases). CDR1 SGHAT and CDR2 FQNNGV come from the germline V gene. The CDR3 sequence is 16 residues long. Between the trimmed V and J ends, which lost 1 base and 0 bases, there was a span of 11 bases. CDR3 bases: TGTGCCAGCAGCTTAGTAGGGGCCCTGAGCACAGATACGCAGTATTTT. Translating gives CASSLVGALSTDTQYF.

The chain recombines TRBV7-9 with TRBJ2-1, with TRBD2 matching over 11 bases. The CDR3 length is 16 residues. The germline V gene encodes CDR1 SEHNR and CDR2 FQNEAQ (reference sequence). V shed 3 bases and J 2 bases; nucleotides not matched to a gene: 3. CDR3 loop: CASSFPSGGPYNEQFF. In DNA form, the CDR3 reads TGTGCCAGCAGCTTCCCTAGCGGGGGGCCCTACAATGAGCAGTTCTTC.

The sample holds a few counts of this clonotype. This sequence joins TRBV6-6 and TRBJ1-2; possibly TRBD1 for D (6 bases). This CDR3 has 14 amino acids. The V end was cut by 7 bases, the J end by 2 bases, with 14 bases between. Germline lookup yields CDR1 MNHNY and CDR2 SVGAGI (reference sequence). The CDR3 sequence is CASTLPQGNYGYTF. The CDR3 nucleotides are TGTGCCAGCACCCTCCCCCAGGGGAACTATGGCTACACCTTC.

The CDR3 coding sequence is TGTGCCAGCGATTCGGTCGACAACACTGAAGCTTTCTTT. Its translation is CASDSVDNTEAFF. The chain combines TRBV7-9 with TRBJ1-1; D not certain. The V and J ends lost 8 bases and 2 bases respectively, with 12 bases between them. CDR1 is SEHNR and CDR2 is FQNEAQ in the germline V gene (reference sequence). The CDR3 runs to 13 residues.

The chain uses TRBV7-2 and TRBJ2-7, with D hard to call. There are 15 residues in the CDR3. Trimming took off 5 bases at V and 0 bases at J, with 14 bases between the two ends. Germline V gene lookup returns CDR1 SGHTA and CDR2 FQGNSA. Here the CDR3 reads CASSLRHHASYEQYF. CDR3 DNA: TGTGCCAGCAGCCTTAGACACCATGCCTCCTACGAGCAGTACTTC.

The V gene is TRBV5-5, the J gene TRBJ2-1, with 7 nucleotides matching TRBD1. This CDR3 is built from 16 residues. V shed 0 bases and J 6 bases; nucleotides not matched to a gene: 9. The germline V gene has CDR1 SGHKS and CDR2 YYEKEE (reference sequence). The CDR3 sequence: CASSLGQGLFANEQFF. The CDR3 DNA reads TGTGCCAGCAGCTTGGGACAGGGTTTATTCGCCAATGAGCAGTTCTTC.

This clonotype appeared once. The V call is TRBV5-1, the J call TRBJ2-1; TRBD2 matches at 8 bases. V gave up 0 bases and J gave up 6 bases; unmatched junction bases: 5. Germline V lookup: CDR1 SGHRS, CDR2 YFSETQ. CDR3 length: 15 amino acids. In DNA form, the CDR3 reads TGCGCCAGCAGCTTGGACGGGAGGGCCGGCAATGAGCAGTTCTTC. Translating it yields CASSLDGRAGNEQFF.

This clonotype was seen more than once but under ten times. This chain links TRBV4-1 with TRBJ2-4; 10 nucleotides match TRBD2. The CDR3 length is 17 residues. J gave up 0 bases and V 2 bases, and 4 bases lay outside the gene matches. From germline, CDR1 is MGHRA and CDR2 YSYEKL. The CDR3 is CASSQSTSGLAKNIQYF. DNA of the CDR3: TGCGCCAGCAGCCAATCGACTAGCGGGCTAGCCAAAAACATTCAGTACTTC.

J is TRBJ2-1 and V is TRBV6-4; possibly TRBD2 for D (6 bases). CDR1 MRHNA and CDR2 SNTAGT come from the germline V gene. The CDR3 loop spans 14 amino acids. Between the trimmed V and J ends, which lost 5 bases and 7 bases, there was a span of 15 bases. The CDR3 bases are TGTGCCAGCAGTTCGGGAGTGAGAGCTAATGAGCAGTTCTTC. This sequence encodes CASSSGVRANEQFF.

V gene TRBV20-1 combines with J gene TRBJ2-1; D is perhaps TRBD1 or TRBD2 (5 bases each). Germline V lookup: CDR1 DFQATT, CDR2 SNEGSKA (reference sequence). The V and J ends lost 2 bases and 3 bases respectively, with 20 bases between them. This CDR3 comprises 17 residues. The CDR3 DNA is TGCAGTGCTAGACTACCGGGGCGGCGGGTCCTCTACAATGAGCAGTTCTTC. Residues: CSARLPGRRVLYNEQFF.

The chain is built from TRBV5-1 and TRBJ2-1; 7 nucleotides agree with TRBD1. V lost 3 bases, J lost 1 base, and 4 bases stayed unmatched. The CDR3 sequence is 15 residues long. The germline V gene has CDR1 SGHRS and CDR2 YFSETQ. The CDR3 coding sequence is TGCGCCAGCAGCTCCTCGGGACAGTCCTACAATGAGCAGTTCTTC. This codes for CASSSSGQSYNEQFF.